These 12 T cell receptor beta chains share one sample of origin, sequenced in a study of human T cells and chemical hapten exposure. Described time point: pre-sensitization, week 0. This sample's treatment: therapeutic diphenylcyclopropenone sensitization with weekly scalp DPC. TCRdb re-called the RACE reads through MiXCR, storing one row per CDR3 protein. The sample has more than 50,000 distinct CDR3 sequences, around 7% seen once. Source: whole blood, taken in connection with sensitization to the hapten diphenylcyclopropenone (DPC). The receptors come from a woman aged 30 to 39 with alopecia areata. Some clones in this sample may be carry-over from other donors' samples.

The chain has TRBV15 and TRBJ2-5; D perhaps matches TRBD1 (6 bases). Between the trimmed V and J ends, which lost 0 bases and 2 bases, there was a span of 10 bases. The germline V gene has CDR1 LNHNV and CDR2 YYDKDF (reference sequence). This CDR3 region has 15 residues. CDR3 sequence: CATSRDGQKQETQYF. In DNA form, the CDR3 reads TGTGCCACCAGCAGAGACGGACAGAAACAAGAGACCCAGTACTTC.

The chain uses TRBV11-1 and TRBJ2-7, with TRBD1 matching 8 bases. The CDR3 runs 14 residues. Unmatched junction bases numbered 9, after V lost 5 bases and J lost 6 bases. The germline V gene has CDR1 SGHAT and CDR2 FQDESV (reference sequence). CDR3 DNA: TGTGCCAGCAGCCCTGGACAGGGTCCCTTCGAGCAGTACTTC. Its translation is CASSPGQGPFEQYF.

This clonotype has at least ten counts. This rearrangement joins TRBV25-1 to TRBJ2-2, with D hard to call. Germline CDR1 MGHDK, CDR2 SYGVNS. The CDR3 loop spans 13 amino acids. Deletions cut 8 bases from V and 6 bases from J, with 13 bases between. CDR3 sequence (DNA): TGTGCCAGCGGCTCTCTACCCCCCGGGGAGCTGTTTTTT. Translation gives CASGSLPPGELFF.

This clonotype appeared a few times. The V gene is TRBV12-3 or TRBV12-4, the J gene TRBJ1-3, with 7 bases lining up with TRBD1. This CDR3 contains 14 residues. Trimming took 5 bases from V and 5 from J; bases not matched to a gene: 6. CDR3 loop: CASSPTGIRNTIYF. The CDR3 DNA reads as TGTGCCAGCAGTCCGACAGGGATTAGAAACACCATATATTTT.

This clonotype was counted ten times or more. The chain joins TRBV7-2 to TRBJ1-2, with D perhaps TRBD1 (6 bases). Germline-derived CDR1 and CDR2 are SGHTA and FQGNSA. The CDR3 extends over 14 amino acids. V shed 3 bases and J shed 3 bases, with 11 bases lying between them. CDR3 region: CASSFDRSYYGYTF. As DNA, the CDR3 is TGTGCCAGCAGCTTCGACAGGAGCTACTATGGCTACACCTTC.

This clonotype was seen ten or more times. The chain combines TRBV10-3 with TRBJ2-3, with D maybe TRBD2 (6 bases). The V end lost 0 bases, the J end lost 1 base, and 8 bases lay between the germline ends. The CDR3 is 15 amino acids. The germline CDR1 and CDR2 sequences are ENHRY and SYGVKD. CDR3 DNA: TGTGCCATCAGTGAGTCGTGGGGGGGCACAGATACGCAGTATTTT. This codes for CAISESWGGTDTQYF.

This clonotype was counted at least ten times. The chain is built from TRBV15 and TRBJ2-6, with D perhaps TRBD1 (6 bases). The V end was cut by 1 base, the J end by 1 base, with 8 bases between. CDR1 and CDR2 (germline): LNHNV, YYDKDF (reference sequence). The CDR3 contains 16 residues. The CDR3 here is CATSRATGSGANVLTF. The CDR3 DNA reads as TGTGCCACCAGCAGAGCTACAGGGTCTGGGGCCAACGTCCTGACTTTC.

This clonotype has more than one count but fewer than ten. This chain uses TRBV27 with TRBJ1-2; 9 bases fit TRBD1. The CDR3 sequence is 14 residues long. Trimming at V came to 5 bases and at J to 7 bases, leaving 8 bases not matched to a gene. The germline V gene encodes CDR1 MNHEY and CDR2 SMNVEV (reference sequence). The CDR3 nucleotides are TGTGCCAGCAGTGGGGGACAGGGCAGAGGTGGCTACACCTTC. Translated: CASSGGQGRGGYTF.

This clonotype was counted ten times or more. The chain carries TRBV5-1 and TRBJ1-1; D uncertain. Germline V gene sequence: CDR1 SGHRS, CDR2 YFSETQ. Trimming stripped 4 bases from V and 1 base from J, with 11 bases between. The CDR3 has 14 residues. The CDR3 spells CASSLNDQNTEAFF. CDR3 bases: TGCGCCAGCAGCCTCAACGACCAGAACACTGAAGCTTTCTTT. The variable domain in full, completed from reference TRBV5-1 and TRBJ1-1, reads KAGVTQTPRYLIKTRGQQVTLSCSPISGHRSVSWYQQTPGQGLQFLFEYFSETQRNKGNFPGRFSGRQFSNSRSEMNVSTLELGDSALYLCASSLNDQNTEAFFGQGTRLTVV.

This chain uses TRBV27 with TRBJ1-1; D not resolved. V was pared by 5 bases and J by 1 base, with 8 bases between. The germline V gene encodes CDR1 MNHEY and CDR2 SMNVEV (reference sequence). The CDR3 has 13 residues. CDR3 amino acids: CASSGSWNTEAFF. CDR3 DNA sequence: TGTGCCAGCAGTGGAAGTTGGAACACTGAAGCTTTCTTT.

This sequence joins TRBV3-1 and TRBJ1-1; TRBD1 is a possible D gene (6 bases). The V end lost 8 bases, the J end lost 4 bases, and 14 bases lay between the germline ends. Per the germline V gene, CDR1 is LGHDT and CDR2 is YNNKEL (reference sequence). CDR3 length equals 13 residues. The CDR3 DNA reads as TGTGCCAGCGCGAGGGGGGGGGCCACTGAAGCTTTCTTT. Residues: CASARGGATEAFF.

This clonotype was recorded at least ten times. The chain recombines TRBV10-3 with TRBJ2-7; tentative D call: TRBD1 (5 bases). Germline CDR1 ENHRY, CDR2 SYGVKD. The CDR3 totals 13 residues. Deletions cut 2 bases from V and 5 bases from J, with 10 bases between. The CDR3 sequence: CAISERGSDEQYF. CDR3 bases: TGTGCCATCAGTGAGAGGGGATCCGACGAGCAGTACTTC.